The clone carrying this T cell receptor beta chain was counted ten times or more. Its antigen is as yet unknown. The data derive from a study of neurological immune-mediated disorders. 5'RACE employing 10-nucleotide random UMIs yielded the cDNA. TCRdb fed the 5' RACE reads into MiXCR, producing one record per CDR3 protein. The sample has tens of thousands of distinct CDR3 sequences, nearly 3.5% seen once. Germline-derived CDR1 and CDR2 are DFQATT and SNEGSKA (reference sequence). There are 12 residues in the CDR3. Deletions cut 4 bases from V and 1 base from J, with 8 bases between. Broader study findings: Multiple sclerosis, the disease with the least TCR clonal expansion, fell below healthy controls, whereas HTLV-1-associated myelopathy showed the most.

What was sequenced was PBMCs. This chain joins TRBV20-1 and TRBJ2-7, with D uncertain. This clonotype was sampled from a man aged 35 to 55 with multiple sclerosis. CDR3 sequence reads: CSAIPLSYEQYF. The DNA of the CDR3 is TGCAGTGCTATACCATTGTCCTACGAGCAGTACTTC.